The following is a T cell receptor beta chain sequence with its context. Per the original methods: Amplification from reference gene primers served as the basis for estimated nucleated cell counts. Produced via immunoSEQ multiplex PCR; TCRdb's table is partial and in-frame only. D and trimming were read from the DNA, whereas the V and J calls and clone size are those reported in that table. The sample contains 200,000 to 250,000 clones, nearly 90% of which appear only once. The data derive from a study of blood T cell repertoires in COVID-19. The CDR3 covers 20 residues. Per the germline V gene, CDR1 is LGHNA and CDR2 is YNFKEQ. V lost 0 bases to trimming and J lost 0 bases; unmatched junction nucleotides: 12. Participants spanned ages about 18 to 100 years and resided in over 20 US areas. Participants' own reports of clinical history determined their cohort assignment.

The chain joins TRBV4-2 to TRBJ1-3; 9 nucleotides agree with TRBD1. The TCR comes from a man aged 30-40 years who had been exposed to COVID-19. Specimen: PBMCs or T cells enriched from blood (not recorded which). As DNA, the CDR3 is TGTGCCAGCAGCCAAGAAGAGCTGACAGGGGGTACCTACTCTGGAAACACCATATATTTT. This translates into CASSQEELTGGTYSGNTIYF.